The clone carrying this TCR beta chain was recorded many times. TCRdb re-derived calls from the RACE reads in MiXCR, one entry per CDR3 protein. The sample carries fewer than 500,000 distinct CDR3 sequences, around 5% recorded once. The sample is drawn from a study of human T cells and chemical hapten exposure. Time point given: patch test 1, 2 weeks after DPC sensitization. As to treatment: therapeutic diphenylcyclopropenone sensitization with weekly scalp DPC. Losses at the gene ends were 3 bases for V and 0 bases for J; bases not matched to a gene: 17. There are 20 residues in the CDR3. Germline V lookup: CDR1 SGHKS, CDR2 YYEKEE (reference sequence).

The origin of this receptor is a woman aged 50 to 65 with alopecia areata. Some clones in this sample may be carry-over from other donors' samples. Here the sequenced sample was whole blood, taken in connection with sensitization to the hapten diphenylcyclopropenone (DPC). This rearrangement joins TRBV5-5 to TRBJ1-2, with 10 positions matching TRBD1. Here the CDR3 DNA reads TGTGCCAGCAGCTCCGGGACAGGGGAAAAAGAGTACCAGGCTAACTATGGCTACACCTTC. This translates into CASSSGTGEKEYQANYGYTF.